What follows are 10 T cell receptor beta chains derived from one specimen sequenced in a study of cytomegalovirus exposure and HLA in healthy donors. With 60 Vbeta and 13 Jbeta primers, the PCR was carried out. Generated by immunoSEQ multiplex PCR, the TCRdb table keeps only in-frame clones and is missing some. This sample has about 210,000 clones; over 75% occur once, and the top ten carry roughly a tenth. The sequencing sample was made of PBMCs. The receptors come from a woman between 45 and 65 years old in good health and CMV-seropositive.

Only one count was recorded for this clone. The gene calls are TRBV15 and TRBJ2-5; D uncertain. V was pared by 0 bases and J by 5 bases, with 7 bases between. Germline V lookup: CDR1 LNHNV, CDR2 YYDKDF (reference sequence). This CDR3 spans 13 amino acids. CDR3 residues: CATSRDRAETQYF. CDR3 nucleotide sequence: TGTGCCACCAGCAGAGATAGAGCGGAGACCCAGTACTTC. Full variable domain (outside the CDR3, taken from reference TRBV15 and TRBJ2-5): DAMVIQNPRYQVTQFGKPVTLSCSQTLNHNVMYWYQQKSSQAPKLLFHYYDKDFNNEADTPDNFQSRRPNTSFCFLDIRSPGLGDTAMYLCATSRDRAETQYFGPGTRLLVL.

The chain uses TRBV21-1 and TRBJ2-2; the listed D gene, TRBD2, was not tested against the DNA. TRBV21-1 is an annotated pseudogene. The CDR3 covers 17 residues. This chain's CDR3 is CASSKVLGIGSAGELFF. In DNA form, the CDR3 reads TGTGCCAGCAGCAAAGTACTAGGGATCGGGTCAGCCGGGGAGCTGTTTTTT.

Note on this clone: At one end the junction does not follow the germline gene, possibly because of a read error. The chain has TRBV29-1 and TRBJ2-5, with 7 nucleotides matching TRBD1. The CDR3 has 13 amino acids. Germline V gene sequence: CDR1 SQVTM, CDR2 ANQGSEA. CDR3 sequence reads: CSVVTGWQGTQYF. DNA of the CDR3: TGCAGCGTTGTGACAGGGTGGCAAGGGACCCAGTACTTC.

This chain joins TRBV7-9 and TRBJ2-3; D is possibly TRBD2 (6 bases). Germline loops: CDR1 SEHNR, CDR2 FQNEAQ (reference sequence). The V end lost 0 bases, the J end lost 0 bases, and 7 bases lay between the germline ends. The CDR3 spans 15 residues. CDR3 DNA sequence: TGTGCCAGCAGCTTAGCGGGACTCAGCACAGATACGCAGTATTTT. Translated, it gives CASSLAGLSTDTQYF.

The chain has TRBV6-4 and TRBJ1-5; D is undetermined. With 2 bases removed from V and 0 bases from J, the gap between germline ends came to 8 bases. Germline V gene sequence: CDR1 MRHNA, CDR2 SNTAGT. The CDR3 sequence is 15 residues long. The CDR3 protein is CASSDPNGSNQPQHF. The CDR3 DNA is TGTGCCAGCAGTGACCCAAACGGTAGCAATCAGCCCCAGCATTTT.

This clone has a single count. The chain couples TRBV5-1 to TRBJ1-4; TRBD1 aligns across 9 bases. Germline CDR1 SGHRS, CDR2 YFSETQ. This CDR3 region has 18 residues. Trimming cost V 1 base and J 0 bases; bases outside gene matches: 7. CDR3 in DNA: TGCGCCAGCAGCTTGTGGGGACAGGGTCCGTCAACTAATGAAAAACTGTTTTTT. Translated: CASSLWGQGPSTNEKLFF.

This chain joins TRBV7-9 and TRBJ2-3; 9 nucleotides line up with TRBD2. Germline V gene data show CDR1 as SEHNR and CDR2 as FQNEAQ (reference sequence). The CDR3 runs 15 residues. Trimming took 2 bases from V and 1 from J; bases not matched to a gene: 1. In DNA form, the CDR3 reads TGTGCCAGCAGCTTACGCGGGGGGGGCACAGATACGCAGTATTTT. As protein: CASSLRGGGTDTQYF.

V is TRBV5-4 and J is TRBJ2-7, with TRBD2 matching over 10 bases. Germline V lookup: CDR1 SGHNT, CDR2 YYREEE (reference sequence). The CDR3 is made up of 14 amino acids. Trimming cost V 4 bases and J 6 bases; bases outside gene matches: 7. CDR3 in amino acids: CASSAGLARTEQYF. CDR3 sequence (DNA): TGTGCCAGCAGCGCGGGACTAGCGCGGACCGAGCAGTACTTC.

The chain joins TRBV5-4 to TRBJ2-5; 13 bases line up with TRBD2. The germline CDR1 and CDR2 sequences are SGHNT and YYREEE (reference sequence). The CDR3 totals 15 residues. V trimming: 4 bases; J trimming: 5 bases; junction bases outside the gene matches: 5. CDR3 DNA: TGTGCCAGCAGCAGCGGACTAGCGGGGGTGGAGACCCAGTACTTC. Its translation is CASSSGLAGVETQYF.

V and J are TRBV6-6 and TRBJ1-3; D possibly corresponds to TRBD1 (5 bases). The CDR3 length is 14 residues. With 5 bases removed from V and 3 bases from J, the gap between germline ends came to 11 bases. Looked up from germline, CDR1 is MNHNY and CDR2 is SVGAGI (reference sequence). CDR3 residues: CASSTRVGGNTIYF. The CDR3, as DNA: TGTGCCAGCAGTACCAGGGTCGGTGGAAACACCATATATTTT.